These 28 T cell receptor beta chains were all obtained from the same sample, sequenced in a study of shared clonotypes between healthy human individuals. Data came from immunoSEQ multiplex PCR; TCRdb stores just in-frame clones and leaves some out. The table has around 1,100,000 clones, roughly 80% seen once; the top ten hold roughly 0.82%. Specimen: memory CD4+ T cells from PBMCs. Subset of the sample: CD45RA-negative fraction. These receptors came from a man aged 18 to 29 in good health. Some clones in this sample may be carry-over from other donors' samples.

The V and J genes are TRBV27 and TRBJ2-7, with D possibly being TRBD1 (6 bases). Germline V gene sequence: CDR1 MNHEY, CDR2 SMNVEV (reference sequence). This CDR3 is 18 amino acids long. Between the trimmed V and J ends, which lost 5 bases and 1 base, there was a span of 24 bases. The CDR3 here is CASSLKPDRPTKSYEQYF. The CDR3 DNA sequence: TGTGCCAGCAGTCTCAAACCCGACAGGCCTACTAAATCCTACGAGCAGTACTTC.

V and J are TRBV10-3 and TRBJ1-4, with D perhaps matching TRBD1 (6 bases). Germline values: CDR1 ENHRY, CDR2 SYGVKD. The CDR3 sequence is 15 residues long. V shed 6 bases and J shed 6 bases, with 17 bases lying between them. CDR3 nucleotide sequence: TGTGCCATCAGCTTGACAGGACGGGGGGATGAAAAACTGTTTTTT. As protein: CAISLTGRGDEKLFF.

The chain links TRBV19 to TRBJ1-1; perhaps TRBD1 as D (6 bases). Germline lookup yields CDR1 LNHDA and CDR2 SQIVND (reference sequence). The CDR3 extends over 14 amino acids. Trimming shortened V by 0 bases and J by 4 bases, and 9 bases separated the two germline ends. The DNA of the CDR3 is TGTGCCAGTAGTATAGAGAGGGGGGCCACTGAAGCTTTCTTT. Its protein product is CASSIERGATEAFF.

This clone has a handful of counts. V is TRBV5-6 and J is TRBJ1-5; unclear D gene. CDR1 is SGHDT and CDR2 is YYEEEE in the germline V gene. The CDR3 loop spans 12 amino acids. V lost 3 bases to trimming and J lost 6 bases, with 7 bases between them. CDR3 in amino acids: CASSSFGQPQHF. CDR3 DNA sequence: TGTGCCAGCAGCTCGTTTGGTCAGCCCCAGCATTTT.

The V call is TRBV27, the J call TRBJ1-5, with D possibly matching TRBD1 (5 bases). The CDR3 is 13 amino acids. Trimming took 7 bases from V and 7 from J, leaving 14 bases between them. Germline V gives CDR1 MNHEY, CDR2 SMNVEV (reference sequence). The CDR3 DNA reads TGTGCCAGCACCCTGAAGGCAGGGCAGCCCCAGCATTTT. Translation gives CASTLKAGQPQHF.

This clone was observed a handful of times. This chain connects TRBV19 to TRBJ2-3, with TRBD2 matching over 11 bases. The V gene's germline CDR1 is LNHDA and CDR2 SQIVND (reference sequence). This CDR3 has 16 residues. V lost 5 bases and J lost 1; bases outside the gene matches: 5. CDR3: CASSERGLAGTDTQYF. The CDR3 DNA is TGTGCCAGTAGTGAGAGGGGACTAGCGGGCACAGATACGCAGTATTTT.

The chain employs TRBV7-8 and TRBJ2-7; no clear D gene. The germline CDR1 and CDR2 sequences are SGHVS and FQNEAQ. Trimming left V 2 bases short and J 6 bases short, with 8 bases between. The CDR3 extends over 12 amino acids. This chain's CDR3 is CASSLSRGEQYF. The CDR3 nucleotides read TGTGCCAGCAGCTTATCCCGTGGCGAGCAGTACTTC.

A note on this clone: Other nucleotide sequences from this sample produce the same CDR3. The chain carries TRBV7-2 and TRBJ2-5; D not certain. The CDR3 spans 13 residues. Germline CDR1 reads SGHTA; CDR2 reads FQGNSA. The V end was cut by 0 bases, the J end by 1 base, with 3 bases between. CDR3 amino acids: CASSLATQETQYF. DNA of the CDR3: TGTGCCAGCAGCTTAGCAACCCAAGAGACCCAGTACTTC.

The chain combines TRBV13 with TRBJ2-7; 7 bases are shared with TRBD1. V lost 5 bases, J lost 4 bases, and 2 bases stayed unmatched. From germline, CDR1 is PRHDT and CDR2 FYEKMQ (reference sequence). The CDR3 is 12 residues long. CDR3 region: CASSPDRYEQYF. CDR3 in DNA: TGTGCCAGCAGCCCGGACAGGTACGAGCAGTACTTC.

This chain joins TRBV7-3 and TRBJ1-1; D call uncertain. V lost 5 bases and J lost 0, with 7 bases in between. The length of the CDR3 is 13 residues. Germline values: CDR1 SGHTA, CDR2 FQGTGA. The CDR3 nucleotides read TGTGCCAGCAGCGACGGATTGAACACTGAAGCTTTCTTT. Translation: CASSDGLNTEAFF.

This chain joins TRBV27 and TRBJ1-1; 11 nucleotides line up with TRBD1. CDR1 MNHEY and CDR2 SMNVEV come from the germline V gene (reference sequence). The J segment lost 5 bases and the V segment lost 2 bases, leaving 4 bases of the junction unmatched. The CDR3 is made up of 15 amino acids. In DNA form, the CDR3 reads TGTGCCAGCAGTTTAGTCGGGACAGGGGGAACTGAAGCTTTCTTT. It specifies CASSLVGTGGTEAFF.

The chain is built from TRBV10-1 and TRBJ2-1; D is tentatively TRBD1 or TRBD2 (5 bases each). The CDR3 contains 16 residues. Germline CDR1 is WNHNN and CDR2 is SYGVQD (reference sequence). V gave up 6 bases and J gave up 1 base, with 16 bases separating them. The CDR3 sequence: CASRVTDSGSYNEQFF. CDR3 nucleotide sequence: TGCGCCAGCAGGGTAACTGACAGCGGTTCCTACAATGAGCAGTTCTTC.

The chain has TRBV7-9 and TRBJ2-1; D is ambiguous. Between the trimmed V and J ends, which lost 4 bases and 7 bases, there was a span of 14 bases. This CDR3 region has 14 residues. The germline V gene has CDR1 SEHNR and CDR2 FQNEAQ (reference sequence). CDR3 nucleotides: TGTGCCAGCAGCTCGGTTGGGCCATATAATGAGCAGTTCTTC. This translates into CASSSVGPYNEQFF.

The rearrangement links TRBV29-1 to TRBJ2-3, with unresolved D. The CDR3 is 13 residues long. Deletions cut 0 bases from V and 4 bases from J, with 8 bases between. Germline lookup yields CDR1 SQVTM and CDR2 ANQGSEA. DNA of the CDR3: TGCAGCGTTGAAGAGAAAGATGCAGATACGCAGTATTTT. Protein: CSVEEKDADTQYF.

This chain connects TRBV5-6 to TRBJ2-5; D is undetermined. Germline CDR1 SGHDT, CDR2 YYEEEE. The CDR3 has 13 residues. V was clipped by 0 bases and J by 3 bases, with 6 bases between them. This CDR3 is CASSLGTEETQYF. The DNA for the CDR3 is TGTGCCAGCAGCTTGGGAACGGAAGAGACCCAGTACTTC.

Note on this clone: Only one base separates this from a far larger clonotype, so it likely reflects a read error. The rearrangement uses TRBV11-2 and TRBJ2-7; D is unresolved. The CDR3 loop spans 11 amino acids. Germline CDR1 is SGHAT and CDR2 is FQNNGV. Trimming cost V 4 bases and J 2 bases, with 3 bases left between them. Here the CDR3 reads CASSWTYEQYF. The CDR3 coding sequence is TGTGCCAGCAGCTGGACCTACGAGCAGTACTTC.

The chain's CDR3 is CASSLLRARWTNTGELFF. The CDR3, as DNA: TGTGCCAGCAGCTTACTGCGGGCGAGGTGGACGAACACCGGGGAGCTGTTTTTT. The chain combines TRBV7-9 with TRBJ2-2; tentatively, D is TRBD2 (5 bases). V was cut by 2 bases and J by 0 bases, with 16 bases left in between. The germline V gene has CDR1 SEHNR and CDR2 FQNEAQ (reference sequence). The CDR3 has 18 residues.

J is TRBJ2-1 and V is TRBV19; 13 bases match TRBD2. CDR1 and CDR2 from the germline V gene are LNHDA and SQIVND (reference sequence). This CDR3 is built from 16 residues. The V and J ends lost 5 bases and 6 bases, in that order; junction bases with no gene match: 7. For the CDR3, the DNA is TGTGCCAGTAGTCCCAGGACTAGCGGGAGTTCCAATGAGCAGTTCTTC. This encodes CASSPRTSGSSNEQFF.

The rearrangement joins TRBV4-2 to TRBJ2-1; maybe TRBD2 (5 bases). The CDR3 has 15 amino acids. V lost 1 base and J 5 bases, leaving 12 bases between the germline ends. Germline V CDR1 and CDR2: LGHNA, YNFKEQ. CDR3 sequence (DNA): TGTGCCAGCAGCCAAGTTGCGGCGAGGGACAATGAGCAGTTCTTC. This codes for CASSQVAARDNEQFF.

This chain uses TRBV7-2 with TRBJ2-2; D may be TRBD2 (5 bases). The germline V and J ends were trimmed by 2 bases and 7 bases, with 14 bases remaining between them. CDR3 length: 15 amino acids. The germline CDR1 and CDR2 sequences are SGHTA and FQGNSA. CDR3 sequence: CASSLLPPGNGELFF. The CDR3 DNA reads as TGTGCCAGCAGCTTACTCCCTCCCGGGAACGGGGAGCTGTTTTTT.

For this clone: Other DNA variants within this sample encode the same CDR3. This chain joins TRBV28 and TRBJ1-3; no definite D call. Germline CDR1 is MDHEN and CDR2 is SYDVKM. The V gene lost 6 bases and the J gene lost 4 bases, with 13 bases spanning the gap. The CDR3 is 14 residues long. The CDR3 nucleotides read TGTGCCAGCAGCCTTTACGGAGAGGGAAACACCATATATTTT. This codes for CASSLYGEGNTIYF. Looking up the rest from reference TRBV28 and TRBJ1-3 gives the full variable domain: DVKVTQSSRYLVKRTGEKVFLECVQDMDHENMFWYRQDPGLGLRLIYFSYDVKMKEKGDIPEGYSVSREKKERFSLILESASTNQTSMYLCASSLYGEGNTIYFGEGSWLTVV.

This chain connects TRBV9 to TRBJ1-5, with D possibly being TRBD1 (5 bases). V gave up 0 bases and J gave up 10 bases, with 17 bases separating them. Germline loops: CDR1 SGDLS, CDR2 YYNGEE. This CDR3 has 15 residues. The CDR3 loop reads CASSVDDGRGRPQHF. CDR3 nucleotides: TGTGCCAGCAGCGTAGACGATGGGAGGGGCCGACCCCAGCATTTT.

CDR3 amino acids: CASRKPLAPGELFF. The CDR3, as DNA: TGTGCCAGCAGGAAACCACTAGCGCCCGGGGAGCTGTTTTTT. The chain is built from TRBV6-5 and TRBJ2-2; 7 positions match TRBD2. This CDR3 is 14 amino acids long. CDR1 and CDR2 (germline): MNHEY, SVGAGI. J lost 6 bases, V lost 6 bases, and 7 bases had no gene match.

Regarding this clone: The conserved closing phenylalanine or tryptophan is absent in this CDR3, likely reflecting a read error. Because the CDR3's place on the DNA is in doubt, the DNA is left out and the CDR3 is given as listed by TCRdb. The chain couples TRBV14 to TRBJ2-7; the table's D call, TRBD2, was not checked against the DNA. The CDR3 spans 10 residues, counting both ends. Germline V lookup: CDR1 SGHDN, CDR2 FVKESK. The CDR3 reads CASSAGPPEP.

J is TRBJ2-1 and V is TRBV5-1; tentative D call: TRBD1 (5 bases). The CDR3 spans 15 residues. Germline V gene data show CDR1 as SGHRS and CDR2 as YFSETQ. Trimming took 0 bases from V and 1 from J, leaving 8 bases between them. In DNA, the CDR3 is TGCGCCAGCAGCTTGGTGGGGCAGTCCTACAATGAGCAGTTCTTC. Translated: CASSLVGQSYNEQFF.

CDR3 protein: CASSVGDPGLGQETQYF. CDR3 DNA: TGCGCCAGCAGTGTGGGGGACCCAGGGTTGGGTCAAGAGACCCAGTACTTC. V gene TRBV10-1 combines with J gene TRBJ2-5; D tentatively reads TRBD1 or TRBD2 (5 bases each). The germline gives CDR1 WNHNN, CDR2 SYGVQD (reference sequence). Trimming removed 4 bases at V and 2 bases at J, with 20 bases between. CDR3 length equals 17 residues.

This clone showed up just a few times. The J gene is TRBJ1-2, the V gene TRBV7-9; no definite D call. The V end was cut by 4 bases, the J end by 2 bases, with 11 bases between. The CDR3 loop spans 14 amino acids. Germline CDR1 and CDR2: SEHNR and FQNEAQ (reference sequence). The CDR3 sequence: CASSSREGNYGYTF. As DNA, the CDR3 is TGTGCCAGCAGCTCTAGGGAGGGAAACTATGGCTACACCTTC.

The V call is TRBV10-2, the J call TRBJ2-7; D is ambiguous. CDR1 and CDR2 (germline): WSHSY, SAAADI. This CDR3 has 14 residues. V was clipped by 3 bases and J by 6 bases, with 15 bases between them. Written as DNA, the CDR3 is TGCGCCAGCAGTGATTTCGGTTTCCCAATCGAGCAGTACTTC. Amino acids: CASSDFGFPIEQYF.